A selection of T cell receptor beta chains follows, all from one sample in a study of cytomegalovirus exposure and HLA in healthy donors. The method was immunoSEQ multiplex PCR; TCRdb's version includes in-frame clones alone and lacks a portion of them. This sample yields over 150,000 clones, of which about 80% are seen a single time; less than 9% belongs to the top ten. Sequenced material: PBMCs. These receptors were collected from a man under 40 in good health and CMV-seropositive. CDR3s include the opening cysteine and the closing phenylalanine or tryptophan. D genes are given only for firm matches. Some rows mark clone size as missing; the rest say once, few, many or name a class of expanded clone.

cdr3_aa,cdr3_nt,clone_size,cdr3_length,j_call,d_call,v_call
CASSQGTFPYEQYF,TGTGCCAGCAGCCAAGGGACATTTCCCTACGAGCAGTACTTC,NA,14,TRBJ2-7,NA,TRBV14
CAWTGDVFYGYTF,TGTGCCTGGACTGGAGACGTCTTCTATGGCTACACCTTC,NA,13,TRBJ1-2,NA,TRBV30
CASSSQGRAETQYF,TGTGCCAGCAGCTCACAGGGTCGGGCGGAGACCCAGTACTTC,few,14,TRBJ2-5,NA,TRBV7-2
CASSQAQGQGTNMGGMNTEAFF,TGCGCCAGCAGCCAAGCCCAAGGACAGGGCACCAATATGGGGGGAATGAACACTGAAGCTTTCTTT,NA,22,TRBJ1-1,TRBD1,TRBV4-1
CASSQPQGASGANVLTF,TGCGCCAGCAGCCAGCCCCAGGGGGCATCTGGGGCCAACGTCCTGACTTTC,once,17,TRBJ2-6,TRBD1,TRBV4-1
CASSYRSQGYGYTF,TGTGCCAGCAGTTACCGGTCGCAGGGATATGGCTACACCTTC,NA,14,TRBJ1-2,NA,TRBV6-6
CASSLGQGGQPQHF,TGCGCCAGCAGCCTCGGACAGGGCGGCCAGCCCCAGCATTTT,NA,14,TRBJ1-5,TRBD1,TRBV5-1
CASSVRRGNQPQHF,TGTGCCAGCAGTGTCCGGCGGGGCAATCAGCCCCAGCATTTT,NA,14,TRBJ1-5,NA,TRBV2
CASGNSEAFF,TGTGCCAGCGGCAACAGTGAAGCTTTCTTT,NA,10,TRBJ1-1,NA,TRBV6-5
CSSSLVGQGAQPQHF,TGTTCCAGCAGCTTAGTTGGACAGGGGGCTCAGCCCCAGCATTTT,NA,15,TRBJ1-5,TRBD1,TRBV7-9
CASSTQGVETDTQYF,TGTGCCAGTAGTACCCAGGGGGTAGAGACAGATACGCAGTATTTT,NA,15,TRBJ2-3,TRBD1,TRBV19
CAISETEFGANVLTF,TGTGCCATCAGCGAGACTGAGTTTGGGGCCAACGTCCTGACTTTC,NA,15,TRBJ2-6,NA,TRBV10-3
CASSQELRTRRALNIQYF,TGTGCCAGCAGCCAAGAACTACGGACTAGGAGGGCCCTAAACATTCAGTACTTC,NA,18,TRBJ2-4,TRBD2,TRBV4-2
CASSSPMVAELYEQYF,TGTGCCAGCAGCTCCCCTATGGTAGCGGAGCTGTACGAGCAGTACTTC,NA,16,TRBJ2-7,NA,TRBV7-9
CASSQDTQGIGQPQHF,TGCGCCAGCAGCCAAGACACACAGGGGATTGGTCAGCCCCAGCATTTT,NA,16,TRBJ1-5,TRBD1,TRBV4-1
CASSWTSGETQYF,TGTGCCAGCAGCTGGACTAGCGGTGAGACCCAGTACTTC,NA,13,TRBJ2-5,TRBD2,TRBV6-5
CASSPLLTGELFF,TGTGCCAGCAGCCCACTCTTAACCGGGGAGCTGTTTTTT,NA,13,TRBJ2-2,NA,TRBV27
CASSLDMSYEQYF,TGTGCCAGCAGCTTAGACATGTCCTACGAGCAGTACTTC,few,13,TRBJ2-7,NA,TRBV7-2
CASSSPRRTGRDQPQHF,TGTGCCAGCAGTTCCCCCCGCCGGACAGGTAGGGATCAGCCCCAGCATTTT,NA,17,TRBJ1-5,TRBD1,TRBV28
CASSLRTSGGAGNEQFF,TGTGCCAGCAGCCTGAGGACTAGCGGGGGGGCAGGCAATGAGCAGTTCTTC,NA,17,TRBJ2-1,TRBD2,TRBV7-8
CASSPGLVYNEQFF,TGTGCCAGTAGTCCGGGACTAGTGTACAATGAGCAGTTCTTC,NA,14,TRBJ2-1,TRBD2,TRBV19
CASSIPGTGMLTEAFF,TGTGCCAGTAGTATCCCCGGGACAGGGATGCTCACTGAAGCTTTCTTT,NA,16,TRBJ1-1,TRBD1,TRBV19